Below, one T cell receptor (beta chain) is given with its context. Its antigen target is currently unknown. Coverage ceases 3 residues before the CDR3 finishes, and the germline J gene fills in the end. Using the immunoSEQ assay, multiplex PCR amplified TCR beta CDR3 regions from an average of about 1,300 ng of genomic DNA per sample. The assay corrected primer bias using a complete synthetic TCR repertoire to establish an amplification baseline. The amplicons were sequenced on the Illumina platform. The paper's data handling went like this. Sequences were error-corrected by clustering with frequency ratios and a modified nearest-neighbor algorithm, then analyzed in the immunoSEQ Analyzer with IMGT gene definitions. At each rarefaction depth, TCR richness and evenness were averaged across 20 rarefaction repeats, and samples with fewer sequences than that depth were excluded. Relative abundances of V, D and J genes were compared between groups using Wilcoxon rank sum tests, with FDR correction applied. An intraclass correlation of just under 96% for TCR richness and an average of roughly 76% across 65 to 80 gene segments were obtained from the blinded duplicates. What TCRdb holds here is the immuneACCESS table cut down to in-frame rearrangements. Part of the clones is not present; checked against another copy, under half of the missing clones reflect an unresolved V gene, and the others are unexplained. V, J and clone size reflect that table, while D and trimming were determined from the DNA. For this sample, the table gives more than 30,000 clones. Clones ranked in the top ten supply roughly 3.6% of the sample.

The trim is 0 bases for V and 3 bases for J, with a gap of 9 bases between the germline ends. CDR1 and CDR2 are drawn from the germline V gene: SGHTA, FQGNSA. The CDR3 starts with the cysteine, ends with the phenylalanine, and has 15 residues. The DNA covers only part of the CDR3, 36 bases in frame from base 1. Every participant had a single incident cervical HPV16 infection, and women with prevalent HPV16 infections were excluded. Cervical HPV DNA was detected with MY09/MY11 PCR, and genotyping was done by dot-blot hybridization. Approximately 16 mL of heparinized blood were centrifuged, and the buffy coat was aliquoted, frozen at -30°C, then stored at -80°C. Genomic DNA was extracted from buffy coat specimens using QIAGEN kits. These data come from a study of T cells in women clearing cervical HPV infection (dated by TCRdb to 2016 to 2018). For the study in its entirety: The cases were about 25 women with histologically confirmed HPV16-related CIN3 or worse, and 2 of these cases were invasive cancers. Blood from cases was collected at the visit at which the lesion was first identified, whereas blood from controls was collected once infection was no longer detected. HLA typing was available for only a few women, so HLA type could not be excluded as a confounder. For cases, a median interval of about 140 days, with an interquartile range of roughly 80 to 200 days, was observed between lesion detection and blood sampling. The roughly 27 controls were women who cleared a single incident HPV16 infection within 12 months without developing precancer or cancer. The parent cohort enrolled about 9,900 women aged 18 or older in Guanacaste, Costa Rica, in about 1992 to 1995 and followed the women for around 7 years. Five blinded duplicates per group were added as quality controls, so that 60 or so samples were obtained: 50 or so participants and 10 replicates. Cases and controls were matched on year of sample collection and on age within five years. The exploratory proof-of-principle case-control study was nested within the Guanacaste HPV Natural History Study in Costa Rica and compared TCR repertoires across cervical HPV16 outcomes. Cases had a median age of about 34 years compared with roughly 41 for controls, and baseline characteristics showed no significant differences between the groups.

The study at large found these results: Random forest classifiers combining richness and V gene abundances distinguished cases from controls with an estimated AUC of 0.83. Because the number of T cells per sample was unknown, the richness differences could reflect varying T-cell content rather than repertoire biology. TCR repertoire richness was significantly higher in CIN3+ cases than in controls across sequencing depths, while evenness did not differ. Whether associations preceded infection or resulted from infection could not be shown with the cross-sectional design, and effector/memory subsets and HPV-specific T cells were not isolated. TRBV6-7 relative abundance was lower in cases than in controls (around 0.11% versus 0.16%; Bonferroni P = 0.0008).

Sequencing was done on a sample of blood buffy coat. This sequence was found in a woman aged 18 to 75 with a cervical HPV16 infection that either progressed to CIN3+ or cleared (not recorded which). The rearranged chain carries TRBV7-2 and TRBJ1-5; TRBD1 is possibly the D segment (5 matching bases). CDR3 protein: CASSLAGAANQPQHF. CDR3 DNA, as far as it was read: TGTGCCAGCAGCTTAGCAGGGGCCGCCAATCAGCCC.